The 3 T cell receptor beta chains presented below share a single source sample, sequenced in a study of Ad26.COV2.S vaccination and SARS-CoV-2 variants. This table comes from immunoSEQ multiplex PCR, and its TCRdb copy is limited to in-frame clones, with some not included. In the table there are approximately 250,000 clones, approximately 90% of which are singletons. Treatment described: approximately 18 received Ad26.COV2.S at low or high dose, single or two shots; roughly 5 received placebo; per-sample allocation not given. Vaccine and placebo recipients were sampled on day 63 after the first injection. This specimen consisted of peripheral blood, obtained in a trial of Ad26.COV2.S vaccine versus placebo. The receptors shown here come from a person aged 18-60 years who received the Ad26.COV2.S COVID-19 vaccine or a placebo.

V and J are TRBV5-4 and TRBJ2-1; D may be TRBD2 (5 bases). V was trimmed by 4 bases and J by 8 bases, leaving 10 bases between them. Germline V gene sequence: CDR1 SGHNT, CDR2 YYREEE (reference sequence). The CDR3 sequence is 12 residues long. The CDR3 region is CASSRGIDEQFF. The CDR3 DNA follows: TGTGCCAGCAGCCGGGGAATCGATGAGCAGTTCTTC.

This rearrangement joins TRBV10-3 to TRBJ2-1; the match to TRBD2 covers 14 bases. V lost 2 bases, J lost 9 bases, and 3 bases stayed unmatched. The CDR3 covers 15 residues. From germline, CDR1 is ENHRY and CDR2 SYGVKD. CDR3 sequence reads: CAISEGTSGRFEQFF. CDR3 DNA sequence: TGTGCCATCAGTGAGGGGACTAGCGGGAGATTTGAGCAGTTCTTC.

CDR3 residues: CASSEVHPRQSYEQYV. The DNA of the CDR3 is TGTGCCAGCAGTGAAGTTCATCCGAGACAGAGCTACGAGCAGTACGTC. This chain connects TRBV2 to TRBJ2-7; perhaps TRBD1 as D (5 bases). V dropped 1 base and J dropped 3 bases, with 16 bases sitting between them. The length of the CDR3 is 16 residues. Germline lookup yields CDR1 SNHLY and CDR2 FYNNEI.